This T cell receptor beta chain is drawn from a study of siplizumab effects on memory and regulatory T cells. Profiling relied on immunoSEQ multiplex PCR, and the TCRdb table lists in-frame clones only, not all of them. The data contain 55,000 to 70,000 clones, just over 90% of them seen just once; the ten biggest clones take up about two fifths. Sequencing used CD8+ T cells sorted from blood. This clonotype was obtained from a human donor in good health.

The DNA of the CDR3 is TGTGCCAGCAGCTCCGGACAACTGGGAGCAGATACGCAGTATTTT. Amino acids: CASSSGQLGADTQYF. The chain links TRBV9 to TRBJ2-3, with D tentatively TRBD1 or TRBD2 (5 bases each). Germline lookup yields CDR1 SGDLS and CDR2 YYNGEE. Trimming cost V 4 bases and J 4 bases, with 16 bases left between them. The CDR3 consists of 15 residues.